This T cell receptor beta chain appears in the sequencing data of a study of beta chain features in type 1 diabetes. Whole-study results and caveats: All four CD4+ subsets of Type 1 diabetes patients contained TCRB CDR3s that were moderately but significantly shorter.

Expressed TCRB transcripts were sequenced, since all the RNA that had been isolated was reverse transcribed. This table comes from immunoSEQ multiplex PCR, and its TCRdb copy is limited to in-frame clones, with some not included. The sample includes some 160,000 clones, 7.5% to 9.5% of them seen just once. This clone was found a few times. Its antigen is not identified. V gave up 1 base and J gave up 0 bases; unmatched junction bases: 4. The CDR3 covers 17 residues. CDR1 and CDR2 from the germline V gene are SGHNT and YYREEE (reference sequence). The sequencing sample was made of central memory CD4+ T cells from blood. This TCR was sampled from a woman aged 18-29 years with type 1 diabetes. The chain employs TRBV5-4 and TRBJ1-4, with TRBD1 identical over 9 bases. Here the CDR3 DNA reads TGTGCCAGCAGCTTGCGGACAGGGGCCTCAACTAATGAAAAACTGTTTTTT. Translated, it gives CASSLRTGASTNEKLFF.